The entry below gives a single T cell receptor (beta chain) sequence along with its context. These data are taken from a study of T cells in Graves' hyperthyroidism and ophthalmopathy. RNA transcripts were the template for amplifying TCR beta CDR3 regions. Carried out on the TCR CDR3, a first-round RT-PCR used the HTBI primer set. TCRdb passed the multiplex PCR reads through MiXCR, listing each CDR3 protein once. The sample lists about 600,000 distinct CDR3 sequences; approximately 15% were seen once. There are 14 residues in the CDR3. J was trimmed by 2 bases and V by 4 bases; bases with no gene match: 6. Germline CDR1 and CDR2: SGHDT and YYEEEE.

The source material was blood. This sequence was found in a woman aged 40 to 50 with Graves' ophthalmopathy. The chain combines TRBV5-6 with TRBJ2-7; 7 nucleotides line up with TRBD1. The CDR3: CASSIGQVAYEQYF. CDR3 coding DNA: TGTGCCAGCAGCATCGGACAGGTCGCCTACGAGCAGTACTTC.